A single sample is the source of the 29 T cell receptor beta chains below, sequenced in a study of shared clonotypes between healthy human individuals. The repertoire was sequenced with immunoSEQ multiplex PCR; TCRdb's copy has only in-frame clones and lacks some. The sample shows approximately 1,500,000 clones, roughly 96% of them seen only once. Sequencing input: naive CD4+ T cells sorted from blood. This sample's subset: CD45RA+ positively selected. These receptors originate from a man aged 30 to 45 in good health.

The chain combines TRBV7-9 with TRBJ2-7, with D perhaps matching TRBD2 (7 bases). Looked up from germline, CDR1 is SEHNR and CDR2 is FQNEAQ (reference sequence). The germline V and J ends were trimmed by 5 bases and 6 bases, with 20 bases remaining between them. This CDR3 comprises 15 residues. DNA of the CDR3: TGTGCCAGCAGCAGTGGGTTGGGGGGGCGCGGCGAGCAGTACTTC. It translates to CASSSGLGGRGEQYF.

Worth noting for this clone: The sample contains more than one DNA sequence encoding this CDR3. V is TRBV2 and J is TRBJ2-3; unclear D gene. Germline V gene data show CDR1 as SNHLY and CDR2 as FYNNEI. The CDR3 is 11 amino acids. V lost 4 bases, J lost 5 bases, and 4 bases lay in between. Here the CDR3 reads CASSGGDTQYF. The CDR3 nucleotides read TGTGCCAGCAGTGGTGGAGATACGCAGTATTTT.

V and J are TRBV6-5 and TRBJ2-7; TRBD2 might be the D (6 bases). Germline V gene data show CDR1 as MNHEY and CDR2 as SVGAGI. The ends were cut back, 6 bases at V and 0 bases at J, with 15 bases in the middle. CDR3 size: 15 residues. CDR3 sequence: CASRFRAGSSYEQYF. The CDR3 nucleotides read TGTGCCAGCAGATTCCGGGCGGGGAGCTCCTACGAGCAGTACTTC.

This chain joins TRBV30 and TRBJ1-1; D is ambiguous. The V gene lost 3 bases and the J gene lost 1 base, with 12 bases spanning the gap. The germline V gene has CDR1 GTSNPN and CDR2 SVGIG (reference sequence). The CDR3 has 14 residues. The CDR3: CAWRAGSANTEAFF. The CDR3 nucleotides read TGTGCCTGGAGGGCGGGCTCGGCGAACACTGAAGCTTTCTTT.

Points on this clone: The sample has other DNA sequences that encode this CDR3 too. The rearrangement joins TRBV18 to TRBJ2-7; D ambiguous. Trimming stripped 0 bases from V and 3 bases from J, with 6 bases between. There are 13 residues in the CDR3. The germline V gene encodes CDR1 KGHSH and CDR2 LQKENI. The CDR3 protein is CASSPPNSYEQYF. Written as DNA, the CDR3 is TGTGCCAGCTCACCACCAAACAGCTACGAGCAGTACTTC.

V gene TRBV7-9 combines with J gene TRBJ1-4; D is unclear. Per germline, CDR1 SEHNR and CDR2 FQNEAQ (reference sequence). V dropped 11 bases and J dropped 1 base, with 5 bases sitting between them. The CDR3 runs to 11 residues. DNA for the CDR3: TGTGCCCTCCAAACTAATGAAAAACTGTTTTTT. Protein: CALQTNEKLFF.

The V call is TRBV27, the J call TRBJ2-7; 9 bases line up with TRBD1. J gave up 6 bases and V 3 bases, and 12 bases lay outside the gene matches. From germline, CDR1 is MNHEY and CDR2 SMNVEV (reference sequence). The CDR3 spans 16 residues. The CDR3 here is CASSFDRGTRRGEQYF. The CDR3, as DNA: TGTGCCAGCAGTTTTGACAGGGGGACAAGGCGCGGCGAGCAGTACTTC.

This clone was seen a single time. This rearrangement joins TRBV11-2 to TRBJ1-4, with a possible D match to TRBD1 (6 bases). Germline CDR1 is SGHAT and CDR2 is FQNNGV. The CDR3 length is 13 residues. The V gene lost 5 bases and the J gene lost 8 bases, with 12 bases spanning the gap. CDR3 nucleotides: TGTGCCAGCAGCGCGCAGGGGTTGGAAAAACTGTTTTTT. Protein sequence: CASSAQGLEKLFF.

This clone has just one count. The V call is TRBV19, the J call TRBJ2-7; the D gene is possibly TRBD1 (6 bases). This CDR3 is 13 amino acids long. V was clipped by 6 bases and J by 0 bases, with 9 bases between them. CDR1 and CDR2 (germline): LNHDA, SQIVND (reference sequence). CDR3 in DNA: TGTGCCAGTAGCCCGGACAGCTCCTACGAGCAGTACTTC. Its protein is CASSPDSSYEQYF.

J is TRBJ1-5 and V is TRBV6-6, with 8 bases that match TRBD1. Germline CDR1 is MNHNY and CDR2 is SVGAGI (reference sequence). The CDR3 totals 16 residues. V dropped 8 bases and J dropped 4; count of bases not matched to a gene: 13. CDR3 sequence reads: CASGTAGGLGNQPQHF. DNA for the CDR3: TGTGCCAGCGGGACGGCAGGGGGCCTGGGTAATCAGCCCCAGCATTTT.

Comment on this clone: Additional DNA sequences in this sample encode the identical CDR3. The V call is TRBV19, the J call TRBJ1-2; D is undetermined. The CDR3 has 13 residues. V was shortened by 2 bases and J by 2 bases, with 6 bases between the two germline ends. CDR1 is LNHDA, CDR2 SQIVND, per germline (reference sequence). CDR3: CASSIPPNYGYTF. Written as DNA, the CDR3 is TGTGCCAGTAGTATACCACCAAACTATGGCTACACCTTC. Looking up the rest from reference TRBV19 and TRBJ1-2 gives the full variable domain: DGGITQSPKYLFRKEGQNVTLSCEQNLNHDAMYWYRQDPGQGLRLIYYSQIVNDFQKGDIAEGYSVSREKKESFPLTVTSAQKNPTAFYLCASSIPPNYGYTFGSGTRLTVV.

The chain carries TRBV14 and TRBJ2-5; TRBD2 agrees at 13 bases. Germline V gives CDR1 SGHDN, CDR2 FVKESK. The length of the CDR3 is 20 residues. Trimming took 2 bases from V and 4 from J; bases not matched to a gene: 16. CDR3 residues: CASSQHFAGTSGKGGETQYF. Here the CDR3 DNA reads TGTGCCAGCAGCCAACACTTCGCCGGGACTAGCGGGAAAGGGGGAGAGACCCAGTACTTC.

The rearrangement links TRBV10-3 to TRBJ1-3; 9 bases agree with TRBD1. CDR1 is ENHRY and CDR2 is SYGVKD in the germline V gene. The CDR3 is made up of 15 amino acids. Losses at the gene ends were 4 bases for V and 2 bases for J; bases not matched to a gene: 3. The CDR3, as DNA: TGTGCCATCAGTGTAGGGACAGGGCCTGGAAACACCATATATTTT. Amino acids: CAISVGTGPGNTIYF.

The chain is built from TRBV11-2 and TRBJ1-4, with 7 bases aligning to TRBD1. V shed 1 base and J 12 bases; nucleotides not matched to a gene: 8. The germline V gene encodes CDR1 SGHAT and CDR2 FQNNGV. This CDR3 is built from 14 residues. The CDR3 sequence is CASSLVRDRAELFF. The CDR3 DNA reads as TGTGCCAGCAGCTTAGTTAGGGACAGAGCCGAACTGTTTTTT.

V is TRBV4-3 and J is TRBJ2-7; 13 positions agree with TRBD2. Unmatched junction bases numbered 12, after V lost 0 bases and J lost 4 bases. Germline V gives CDR1 LGHNA, CDR2 YSLEER. This CDR3 comprises 19 residues. CDR3 DNA sequence: TGCGCCAGCAGCCAAGAAATAGGACTAGCGGGAGCCAAGATGTACGAGCAGTACTTC. Translated, it gives CASSQEIGLAGAKMYEQYF.

This rearrangement joins TRBV5-1 to TRBJ2-1; TRBD2 is a possible D gene (6 bases). Germline V CDR1 and CDR2: SGHRS, YFSETQ. Trimming removed 4 bases from V and 8 bases from J, with 13 bases in between. The CDR3 totals 13 residues. The CDR3 sequence: CASSPRLGHEQFF. For the CDR3, the DNA is TGCGCCAGCAGCCCAAGACTAGGCCATGAGCAGTTCTTC.

The gene calls are TRBV30 and TRBJ1-3; no clear D gene. Germline V lookup: CDR1 GTSNPN, CDR2 SVGIG (reference sequence). V lost 0 bases to trimming and J lost 2 bases, with 8 bases between them. This CDR3 spans 14 amino acids. This chain's CDR3 is CAWSVEDPGNTIYF. The CDR3, as DNA: TGTGCCTGGAGTGTCGAGGACCCTGGAAACACCATATATTTT.

In regard to this clone: The same CDR3 is also encoded by other DNA sequences in this sample. This chain joins TRBV5-1 and TRBJ2-3, with D perhaps TRBD2 (6 bases). Trimming stripped 0 bases from V and 5 bases from J, with 7 bases between. The germline V gene has CDR1 SGHRS and CDR2 YFSETQ. The CDR3 is made up of 13 amino acids. The CDR3 DNA sequence: TGCGCCAGCAGCTTGGCCGGGGGAGATACGCAGTATTTT. This codes for CASSLAGGDTQYF.

Points on this clone: Distinct nucleotide sequences in the sample also encode this CDR3. This chain joins TRBV5-1 and TRBJ1-1; D gene ambiguous. The CDR3 length is 13 residues. V was shortened by 1 base and J by 5 bases, with 9 bases between the two germline ends. Germline lookup yields CDR1 SGHRS and CDR2 YFSETQ. CDR3 region: CASSLTGGTEAFF. The CDR3, as DNA: TGCGCCAGCAGCTTGACCGGCGGGACTGAAGCTTTCTTT.

This clone has a single count. CDR3 nucleotide sequence: TGTGCCAGCAGCGTAGGGGGACTAGCGGGACCACTTAGGGTTTCAAATGAGCAGTTCTTC. Translating gives CASSVGGLAGPLRVSNEQFF. The rearrangement uses TRBV9 and TRBJ2-1; 13 nucleotides line up with TRBD2. Germline CDR1 reads SGDLS; CDR2 reads YYNGEE. This CDR3 has 20 residues. Trimming removed 0 bases from V and 7 bases from J; junction bases left unmatched: 16.

The chain is built from TRBV6-5 and TRBJ2-5; a weak D match, TRBD2 (6 bases). This CDR3 has 14 amino acids. Germline V gene sequence: CDR1 MNHEY, CDR2 SVGAGI. Trimming removed 7 bases from V and 1 base from J, with 13 bases in between. The CDR3 nucleotides are TGTGCCAGCAATGGGGGGACCAGCCAAGAGACCCAGTACTTC. It codes for CASNGGTSQETQYF.

For this clone: The identical CDR3 is also encoded by other nucleotide sequences in the sample. The chain employs TRBV5-1 and TRBJ2-3; tentative D call: TRBD2 (5 bases). V was shortened by 0 bases and J by 4 bases, with 9 bases between the two germline ends. The CDR3 has 14 residues. The V gene's germline CDR1 is SGHRS and CDR2 YFSETQ. CDR3 coding DNA: TGCGCCAGCAGCTTGGACGCCGGGGCAGATACGCAGTATTTT. Translating gives CASSLDAGADTQYF.

This chain uses TRBV18 with TRBJ2-1, with 7 nucleotides matching TRBD1. This CDR3 spans 19 amino acids. V lost 2 bases and J lost 6; bases outside the gene matches: 19. Germline CDR1 KGHSH, CDR2 LQKENI. The CDR3 sequence is CASSPIRTGQVGLRNEQFF. The CDR3 DNA reads TGTGCCAGCTCACCAATCCGGACAGGACAAGTCGGTTTACGCAATGAGCAGTTCTTC.

The CDR3 reads CASSRDRGLLGNQPQHF. In nucleotides, the CDR3 is TGTGCCAGCAGCCGGGACAGGGGCCTTTTGGGCAATCAGCCCCAGCATTTT. V gene TRBV28 combines with J gene TRBJ1-5, with 10 bases that match TRBD1. V shed 6 bases, J shed 2 bases, and the junction held 10 bases outside the gene matches. Germline V gives CDR1 MDHEN, CDR2 SYDVKM. The length of the CDR3 is 17 residues. The variable domain in full, with the rest retrieved from reference TRBV28 and TRBJ1-5, is DVKVTQSSRYLVKRTGEKVFLECVQDMDHENMFWYRQDPGLGLRLIYFSYDVKMKEKGDIPEGYSVSREKKERFSLILESASTNQTSMYLCASSRDRGLLGNQPQHFGDGTRLSIL.

Regarding this clone: Different DNA sequences within this sample yield the same CDR3. The J gene is TRBJ2-7, the V gene TRBV25-1; 7 bases agree with TRBD1. V lost 4 bases, J lost 3 bases, and 3 bases stayed unmatched. The CDR3 is made up of 13 amino acids. Germline assignment: CDR1 MGHDK and CDR2 SYGVNS. The CDR3 bases are TGTGCCAGCAGTGGGGACAGTTACTACGAGCAGTACTTC. Translation gives CASSGDSYYEQYF.

The chain employs TRBV2 and TRBJ1-2; no firm D call. This CDR3 region has 12 residues. The V and J ends lost 6 bases and 1 base respectively, with 6 bases between them. Looked up from germline, CDR1 is SNHLY and CDR2 is FYNNEI. The CDR3, as DNA: TGTGCCAGCAGCCAATATAACTATGGCTACACCTTC. This gives the protein CASSQYNYGYTF.

This clone has a single count. The gene calls are TRBV29-1 and TRBJ2-7; no firm D call. Germline-derived CDR1 and CDR2 are SQVTM and ANQGSEA. The V and J ends lost 4 bases and 6 bases respectively, with 10 bases between them. The CDR3 has 11 residues. The CDR3 DNA is TGCAGCGTTGGGTCGGGCAGCGAGCAGTACTTC. It specifies CSVGSGSEQYF.

The chain couples TRBV11-2 to TRBJ2-4, with D possibly matching TRBD1 (5 bases). Germline V gene lookup returns CDR1 SGHAT and CDR2 FQNNGV. Trimming left V 0 bases short and J 8 bases short, with 14 bases between. CDR3 size: 15 residues. For the CDR3, the DNA is TGTGCCAGCAGCTTAGATCCGGCAGGGTGGGACATTCAGTACTTC. This translates into CASSLDPAGWDIQYF.

The chain carries TRBV27 and TRBJ2-7; TRBD2 is a possible D gene (5 bases). Deletions cut 6 bases from V and 3 bases from J, with 12 bases between. This CDR3 contains 13 residues. Germline V CDR1 and CDR2: MNHEY, SMNVEV (reference sequence). CDR3 in amino acids: CASSFGLGYEQYF. For the CDR3, the DNA is TGTGCCAGCAGCTTCGGACTTGGCTACGAGCAGTACTTC.